This TCR beta chain appears in the sequencing data of a study of human thymus T cells. The CDR3 contains 14 residues. The V gene's germline CDR1 is MNHNY and CDR2 SVGAGI (reference sequence). Trimming cost V 6 bases and J 5 bases, with 14 bases left between them. Libraries were prepared by immunoSEQ multiplex PCR; TCRdb keeps only in-frame clonotypes and omits some of them. The table has about 78,000 clones, just over 95% seen once. Thymic material originated from resections removed in the course of corrective heart surgery. The genes are TRBV6-6 and TRBJ1-5; D possibly corresponds to TRBD1 (5 bases). The TCR comes from a boy younger than two with a congenital heart defect but otherwise immunologically healthy. The source material was thymus tissue. For the CDR3, the DNA is TGTGCCAGCAGCAGCGGGGGGTTGCATCAGCCCCAGCATTTT. Translating it yields CASSSGGLHQPQHF.